The 13 T cell receptor beta chains below all came from one sample that was sequenced in a study of blood T cell repertoires in COVID-19. Sequencing used immunoSEQ multiplex PCR; TCRdb keeps in-frame clones, though not all of them. The sample has some 47,000 clones, roughly 85% seen once. Source material: peripheral blood. The receptors shown here come from an elderly woman with acute or convalescent COVID-19.

This rearrangement joins TRBV11-3 to TRBJ2-3; D possibly corresponds to TRBD1 (5 bases). Germline CDR1 reads SGHNT; CDR2 reads YENEEA. This CDR3 contains 16 residues. V was pared by 2 bases and J by 2 bases, with 14 bases between. CDR3 nucleotide sequence: TGTGCCAGCAGCTTAAAGGGCAGACAGAACACAGATACGCAGTATTTT. It yields the protein CASSLKGRQNTDTQYF.

CDR3 sequence (DNA): TGTGCCAGCCAGTCCCTTACCGACAGGGGGGACACTGAAGCTTTCTTT. Protein: CASQSLTDRGDTEAFF. The chain is built from TRBV5-8 and TRBJ1-1; 9 bases are a match to TRBD1. CDR1 SGHTS and CDR2 YDEGEE come from the germline V gene. The CDR3 is made up of 16 amino acids. The trim removed 7 bases at V and 3 bases at J, leaving 13 bases unmatched.

J is TRBJ2-7 and V is TRBV18; D not resolved. The CDR3 length is 14 residues. The germline V gene has CDR1 KGHSH and CDR2 LQKENI. V lost 3 bases and J 5 bases, leaving 14 bases between the germline ends. The CDR3 sequence is CASSPGQSPNEQYF. The DNA of the CDR3 is TGTGCCAGCTCACCGGGCCAATCCCCCAACGAGCAGTACTTC.

In its sample, this clone was seen a few times. This chain uses TRBV19 with TRBJ2-2; D unresolved. This CDR3 contains 15 residues. V lost 0 bases to trimming and J lost 5 bases, with 10 bases between them. Per the germline V gene, CDR1 is LNHDA and CDR2 is SQIVND (reference sequence). The CDR3, as DNA: TGTGCCAGTAGTATAGATCGGAGAGAAACCGGGGAGCTGTTTTTT. Protein product: CASSIDRRETGELFF. Together with reference TRBV19 and TRBJ2-2, the CDR3 gives the full variable domain: DGGITQSPKYLFRKEGQNVTLSCEQNLNHDAMYWYRQDPGQGLRLIYYSQIVNDFQKGDIAEGYSVSREKKESFPLTVTSAQKNPTAFYLCASSIDRRETGELFFGEGSRLTVL.

The V call is TRBV7-9, the J call TRBJ2-7; tentatively, D is TRBD1 (5 bases). The CDR3 is 14 amino acids. The germline V gene has CDR1 SEHNR and CDR2 FQNEAQ (reference sequence). V lost 3 bases and J 7 bases, leaving 16 bases between the germline ends. CDR3 residues: CASSFATGPLEQYF. The CDR3 DNA sequence: TGTGCCAGCAGCTTCGCAACAGGACCTCTGGAGCAGTACTTC. Drawing the rest from reference TRBV7-9 and TRBJ2-7, the complete variable domain is DTGVSQNPRHKITKRGQNVTFRCDPISEHNRLYWYRQTLGQGPEFLTYFQNEAQLEKSRLLSDRFSAERPKGSFSTLEIQRTEQGDSAMYLCASSFATGPLEQYFGPGTRLTVT.

This CDR3 reads CASSVAGGTDTQYF. In nucleotides, the CDR3 is TGTGCCAGCAGCGTAGCGGGAGGCACAGATACGCAGTATTTT. J is TRBJ2-3 and V is TRBV6-5, with TRBD2 identical over 9 bases. This CDR3 has 14 residues. CDR1 is MNHEY and CDR2 is SVGAGI in the germline V gene. V gave up 6 bases and J gave up 1 base; unmatched junction bases: 2.

The J gene is TRBJ1-1, the V gene TRBV7-3; 8 bases agree with TRBD1. Germline CDR1 SGHTA, CDR2 FQGTGA. Unmatched junction bases numbered 6, after V lost 2 bases and J lost 4 bases. The CDR3 consists of 15 residues. The CDR3: CASSLGPGGGTEAFF. Here the CDR3 DNA reads TGTGCCAGCAGCTTAGGTCCAGGGGGCGGCACTGAAGCTTTCTTT.

The CDR3 reads CASSPTLDTQYF. The CDR3, as DNA: TGTGCCAGCAGCCCCACTTTAGATACGCAGTATTTT. The chain carries TRBV14 and TRBJ2-3; D ambiguous. The germline V and J ends were trimmed by 4 bases and 5 bases, with 7 bases remaining between them. CDR1 and CDR2 from the germline V gene are SGHDN and FVKESK. The CDR3 runs 12 residues.

The chain couples TRBV5-1 to TRBJ1-1, with D possibly being TRBD1 (5 bases). The length of the CDR3 is 13 residues. Trimming pared 5 bases from V and 4 bases from J, leaving 12 bases between. Germline assignment: CDR1 SGHRS and CDR2 YFSETQ. The CDR3 spells CASSSQGTTEAFF. CDR3 bases: TGCGCCAGCAGTTCCCAGGGTACCACTGAAGCTTTCTTT.

The chain combines TRBV7-8 with TRBJ1-3; D gene unclear. The CDR3 length is 15 residues. Germline V gene data show CDR1 as SGHVS and CDR2 as FQNEAQ. V was shortened by 5 bases and J by 6 bases, with 17 bases between the two germline ends. CDR3 in DNA: TGTGCCAGCAGCCAGCAGGCAACGCCGCTAAACACCATATATTTT. Residues: CASSQQATPLNTIYF.

This sequence joins TRBV3-1 (or the pseudogene TRBV3-2) and TRBJ1-3, with TRBD1 matching over 7 bases. The CDR3 length is 15 residues. Trimming at V came to 4 bases and at J to 2 bases, leaving 5 bases not matched to a gene. Germline values: CDR1 LGHDT, CDR2 YNNKEL (reference sequence). The CDR3 here is CASSLSDRAGNTIYF. CDR3 DNA sequence: TGTGCCAGCAGCCTTTCCGACAGGGCTGGAAACACCATATATTTT.

This clone has more than one count but fewer than ten. The chain couples TRBV5-6 to TRBJ1-2; D gene uncertain. The germline CDR1 and CDR2 sequences are SGHDT and YYEEEE. This CDR3 has 14 residues. V lost 2 bases and J 2 bases, leaving 10 bases between the germline ends. DNA of the CDR3: TGTGCCAGCAGCTTCTCGGAGCGGAACTATGGCTACACCTTC. It translates to CASSFSERNYGYTF.

This clone was counted between two and nine times. The V gene is TRBV19, the J gene TRBJ1-2, with 10 positions matching TRBD1. Germline V gene data show CDR1 as LNHDA and CDR2 as SQIVND (reference sequence). The CDR3 totals 15 residues. V shed 3 bases and J 2 bases; nucleotides not matched to a gene: 3. Written as DNA, the CDR3 is TGTGCCAGTAGTATCCGGACAGGGGGAAACTATGGCTACACCTTC. It is translated as CASSIRTGGNYGYTF.